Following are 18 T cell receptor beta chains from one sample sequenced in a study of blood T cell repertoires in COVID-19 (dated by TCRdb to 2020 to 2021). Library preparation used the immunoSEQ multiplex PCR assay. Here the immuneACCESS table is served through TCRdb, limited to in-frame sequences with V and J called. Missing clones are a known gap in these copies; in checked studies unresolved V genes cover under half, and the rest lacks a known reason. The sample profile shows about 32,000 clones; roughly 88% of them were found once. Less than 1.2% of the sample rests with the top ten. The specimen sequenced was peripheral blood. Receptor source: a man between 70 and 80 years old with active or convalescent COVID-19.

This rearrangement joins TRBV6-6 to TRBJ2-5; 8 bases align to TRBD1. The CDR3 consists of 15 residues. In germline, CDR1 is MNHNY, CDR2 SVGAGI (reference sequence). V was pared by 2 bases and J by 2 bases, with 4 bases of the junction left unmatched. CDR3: CASSYQRTGQETQYF. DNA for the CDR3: TGTGCCAGCAGTTACCAAAGGACAGGGCAAGAGACCCAGTACTTC.

The CDR3 loop reads CASSLLKREDHTQYF. The CDR3 nucleotides read TGTGCCAGCAGCCTCCTCAAGCGGGAGGATCATACGCAGTATTTT. The chain has TRBV5-4 and TRBJ2-3; 9 nucleotides align to TRBD2. Losses at the gene ends were 4 bases for V and 7 bases for J; bases not matched to a gene: 10. Per the germline V gene, CDR1 is SGHNT and CDR2 is YYREEE (reference sequence). The CDR3 loop spans 15 amino acids.

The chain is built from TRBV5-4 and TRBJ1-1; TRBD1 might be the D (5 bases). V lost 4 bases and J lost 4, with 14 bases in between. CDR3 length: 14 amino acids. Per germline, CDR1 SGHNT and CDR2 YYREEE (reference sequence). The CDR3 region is CASSGRQTPTEAFF. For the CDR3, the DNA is TGTGCCAGCAGCGGCCGACAGACCCCCACTGAAGCTTTCTTT.

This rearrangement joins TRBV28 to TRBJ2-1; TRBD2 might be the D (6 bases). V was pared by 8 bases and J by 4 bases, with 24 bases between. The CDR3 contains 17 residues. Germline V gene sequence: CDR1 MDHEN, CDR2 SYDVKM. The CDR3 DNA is TGTGCCAGCCCTCCCGCCGTGTCTGGCGGGATATACAATGAGCAGTTCTTC. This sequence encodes CASPPAVSGGIYNEQFF.

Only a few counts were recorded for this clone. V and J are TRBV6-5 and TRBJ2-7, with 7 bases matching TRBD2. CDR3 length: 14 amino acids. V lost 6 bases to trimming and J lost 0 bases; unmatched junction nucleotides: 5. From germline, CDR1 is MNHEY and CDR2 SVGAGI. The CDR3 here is CASRPRGGSYEQYF. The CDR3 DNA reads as TGTGCCAGCAGGCCTCGCGGGGGCTCCTACGAGCAGTACTTC.

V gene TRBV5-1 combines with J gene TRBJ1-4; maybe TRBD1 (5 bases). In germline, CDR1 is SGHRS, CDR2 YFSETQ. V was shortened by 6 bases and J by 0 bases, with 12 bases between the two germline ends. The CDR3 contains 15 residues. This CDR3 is CASTPTGATNEKLFF. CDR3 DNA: TGCGCCAGCACCCCCACAGGCGCAACTAATGAAAAACTGTTTTTT.

CDR3 nucleotide sequence: TGTGCCAGCAGCTTCGAGCCTGAGAATTACGAGCAGTACTTC. Its protein is CASSFEPENYEQYF. The chain has TRBV5-4 and TRBJ2-7; unclear D gene. CDR3 length: 14 residues. CDR1 is SGHNT, CDR2 YYREEE, per germline (reference sequence). V lost 2 bases and J lost 4, with 13 bases in between.

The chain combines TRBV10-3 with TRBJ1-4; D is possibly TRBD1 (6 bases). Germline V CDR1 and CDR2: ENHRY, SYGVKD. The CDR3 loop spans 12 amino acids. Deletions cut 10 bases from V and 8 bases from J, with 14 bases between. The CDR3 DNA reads TGTGCCACCTCAGGGGATAAAGAAAAACTGTTTTTT. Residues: CATSGDKEKLFF.

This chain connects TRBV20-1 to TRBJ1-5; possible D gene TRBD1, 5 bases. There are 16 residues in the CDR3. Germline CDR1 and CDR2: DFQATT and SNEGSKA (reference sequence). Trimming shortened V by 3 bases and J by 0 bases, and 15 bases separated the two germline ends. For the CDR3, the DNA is TGCAGTGCTAGTTCTAGGGGCAGAAATAGCAATCAGCCCCAGCATTTT. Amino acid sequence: CSASSRGRNSNQPQHF.

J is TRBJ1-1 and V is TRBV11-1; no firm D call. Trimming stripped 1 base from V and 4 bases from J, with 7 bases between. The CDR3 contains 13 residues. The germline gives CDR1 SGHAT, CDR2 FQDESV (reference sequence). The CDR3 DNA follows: TGTGCCAGCAGCTTAGGGCCGGGCACTGAAGCTTTCTTT. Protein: CASSLGPGTEAFF.

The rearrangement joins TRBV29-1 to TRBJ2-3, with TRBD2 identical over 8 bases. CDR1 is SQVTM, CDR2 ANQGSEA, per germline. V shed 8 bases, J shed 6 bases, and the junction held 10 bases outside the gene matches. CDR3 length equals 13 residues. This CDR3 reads CSTVAGFVDTQYF. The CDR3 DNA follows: TGCAGCACCGTAGCGGGGTTCGTCGATACGCAGTATTTT.

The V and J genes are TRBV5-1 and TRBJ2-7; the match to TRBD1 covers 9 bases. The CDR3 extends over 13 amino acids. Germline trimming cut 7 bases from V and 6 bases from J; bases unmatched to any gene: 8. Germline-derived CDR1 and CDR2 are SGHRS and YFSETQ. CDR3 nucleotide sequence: TGCGCCAGCCACGCGGGACAGGGCGTCGAGCAGTACTTC. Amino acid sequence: CASHAGQGVEQYF.

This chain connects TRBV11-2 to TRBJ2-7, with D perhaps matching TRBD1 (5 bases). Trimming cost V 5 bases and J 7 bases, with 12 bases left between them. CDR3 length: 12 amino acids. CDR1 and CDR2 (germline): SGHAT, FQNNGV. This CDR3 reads CASSPQQGEQYF. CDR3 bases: TGTGCCAGCAGCCCCCAGCAGGGAGAGCAGTACTTC.

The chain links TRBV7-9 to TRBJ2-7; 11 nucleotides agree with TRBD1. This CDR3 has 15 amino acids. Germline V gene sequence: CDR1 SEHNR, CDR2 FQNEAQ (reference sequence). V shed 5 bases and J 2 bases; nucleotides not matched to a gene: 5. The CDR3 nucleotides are TGTGCCAGCAGCCTAGGGACAGGGGGGACCTACGAGCAGTACTTC. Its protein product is CASSLGTGGTYEQYF.

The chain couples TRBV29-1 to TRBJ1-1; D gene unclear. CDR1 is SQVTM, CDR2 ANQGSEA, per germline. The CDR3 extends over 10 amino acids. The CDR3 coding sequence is TGCAGAGTCCCGGAGGATGAAGCTTTCTTT. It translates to CRVPEDEAFF.

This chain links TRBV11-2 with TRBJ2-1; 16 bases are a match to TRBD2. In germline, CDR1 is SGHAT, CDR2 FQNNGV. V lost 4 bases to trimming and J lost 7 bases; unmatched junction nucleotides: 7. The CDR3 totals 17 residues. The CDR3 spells CASSSGLAGGRWNEQFF. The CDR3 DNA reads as TGTGCCAGCAGCTCGGGACTAGCGGGGGGGAGGTGGAATGAGCAGTTCTTC.

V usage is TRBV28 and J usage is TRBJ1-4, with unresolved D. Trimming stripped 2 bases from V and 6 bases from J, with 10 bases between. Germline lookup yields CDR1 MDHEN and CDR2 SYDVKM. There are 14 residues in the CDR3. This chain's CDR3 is CASSLRGGYEKLFF. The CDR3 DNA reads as TGTGCCAGCAGTTTACGAGGTGGATATGAAAAACTGTTTTTT.

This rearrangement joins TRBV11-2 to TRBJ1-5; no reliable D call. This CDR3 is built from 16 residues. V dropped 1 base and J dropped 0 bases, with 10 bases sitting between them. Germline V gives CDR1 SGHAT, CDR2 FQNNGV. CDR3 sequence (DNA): TGTGCCAGCAGCTTAGTAAACGAACATAGCAATCAGCCCCAGCATTTT. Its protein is CASSLVNEHSNQPQHF. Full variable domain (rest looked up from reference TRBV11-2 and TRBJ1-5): EAGVAQSPRYKIIEKRQSVAFWCNPISGHATLYWYQQILGQGPKLLIQFQNNGVVDDSQLPKDRFSAERLKGVDSTLKIQPAKLEDSAVYLCASSLVNEHSNQPQHFGDGTRLSIL.